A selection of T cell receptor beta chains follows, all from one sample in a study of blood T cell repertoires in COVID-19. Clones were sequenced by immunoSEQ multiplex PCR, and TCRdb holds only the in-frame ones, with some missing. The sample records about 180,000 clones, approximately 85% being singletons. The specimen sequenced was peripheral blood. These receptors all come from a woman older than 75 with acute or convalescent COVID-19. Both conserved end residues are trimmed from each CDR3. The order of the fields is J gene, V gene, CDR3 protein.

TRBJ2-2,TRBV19,ASSIGGGIPGELF
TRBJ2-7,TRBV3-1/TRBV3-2,ASSLPGFYEQY
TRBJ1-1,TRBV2,ASGQATEAF
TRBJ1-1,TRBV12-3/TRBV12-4,ATQVRMNTEAF
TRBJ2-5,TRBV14,ASSQVAETQY
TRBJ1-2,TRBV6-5,ASSLTANYGYT
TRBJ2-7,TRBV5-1,ASSSYYEQY
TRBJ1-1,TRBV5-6,ASRESRGALNTEAF
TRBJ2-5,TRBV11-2,ASSSRRGLETQY
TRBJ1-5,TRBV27,ASSFREGQPQH
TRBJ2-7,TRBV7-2,ASRPSGRYEQY
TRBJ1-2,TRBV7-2,ASSFNLDRGRGYT
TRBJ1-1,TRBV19,ASSIQGGITEAF
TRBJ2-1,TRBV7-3,ASSLSSGRASQEQF
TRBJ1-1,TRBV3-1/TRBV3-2,ASSPGLPGNTEAF
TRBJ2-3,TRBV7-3,ASSPGLAGPPHTQY
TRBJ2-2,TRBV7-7,ASSPGQGGGELF
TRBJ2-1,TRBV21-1,ASSKWISTPGTSGYNEQF
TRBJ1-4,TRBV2,ASSEAGQGTGKLF
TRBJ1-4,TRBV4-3,ASSQMTAEKLF
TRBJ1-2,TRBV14,ASSQDRGLLCYT
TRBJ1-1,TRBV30,AWSTGEAF
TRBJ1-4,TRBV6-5,ASSFTDEKLF
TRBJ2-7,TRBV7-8,ASTVTPGQGYEQY
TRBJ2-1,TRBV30,AWSLELAGVYNEQF
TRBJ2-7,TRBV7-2,ASSLGTSGGLDEQY
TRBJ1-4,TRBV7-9,ASSLSYGTGAEKLF
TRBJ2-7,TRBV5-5,ASSDGGEQY
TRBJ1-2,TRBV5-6,AGGQASNYGYT
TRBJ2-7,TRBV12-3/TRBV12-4,ASSFSSGPFQY
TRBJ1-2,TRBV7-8,ASSLGSSNYGYT
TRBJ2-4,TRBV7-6,ASSPSVPPRNIQY
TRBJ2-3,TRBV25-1,ASSAGGWSFADTQY
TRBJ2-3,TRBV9,ASSVDTSHTDTQY
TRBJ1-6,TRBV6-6,ASSQGIISPLH
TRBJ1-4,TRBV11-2,ASSGGQQNEKLF
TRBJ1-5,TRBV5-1,ASSLTTGGNQPQH
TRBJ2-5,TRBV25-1,ASRGRRAQSQY
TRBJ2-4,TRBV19,ASSTRQGRAKNIQY
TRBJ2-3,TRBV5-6,ASSATGTGYSTDTQY
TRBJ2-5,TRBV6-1,ASSVGHNTGHETQY
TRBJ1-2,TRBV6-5,ASRQGPNYGYT
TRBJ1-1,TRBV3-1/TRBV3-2,ASSQEVRTEAF
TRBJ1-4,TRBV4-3,ASSQGAGATNEKLF
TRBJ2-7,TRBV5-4,ASSLDRAYEQY
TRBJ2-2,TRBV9,ASSPLSGTSTGELF
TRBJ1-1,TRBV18,ASSPGTGRANTEAF
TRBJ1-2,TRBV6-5,ASSYSMGLYYGYT
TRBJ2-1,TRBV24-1,ATSGEGANSYNEQF
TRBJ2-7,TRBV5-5,ASSPRGFYSYEQY